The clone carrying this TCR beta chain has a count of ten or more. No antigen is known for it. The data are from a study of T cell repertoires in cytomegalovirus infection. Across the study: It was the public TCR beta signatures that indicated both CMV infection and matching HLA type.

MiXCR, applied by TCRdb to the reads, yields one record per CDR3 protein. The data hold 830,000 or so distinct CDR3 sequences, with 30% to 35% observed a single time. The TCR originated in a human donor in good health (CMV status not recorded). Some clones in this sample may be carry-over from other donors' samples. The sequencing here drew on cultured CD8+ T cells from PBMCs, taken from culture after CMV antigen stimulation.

The CDR3 sequence: CASSLNYRGQETQYF. The DNA for the CDR3 is TGTGCCAGCAGCCTAAATTACCGGGGCCAAGAGACCCAGTACTTC. The chain is built from TRBV7-2 and TRBJ2-5; tentatively, D is TRBD2 (5 bases). V lost 5 bases and J 1 base, leaving 14 bases between the germline ends. The CDR3 consists of 15 residues. CDR1 SGHTA and CDR2 FQGNSA come from the germline V gene.